This TCR beta chain appears in the sequencing data of a study of blood T cell repertoires in COVID-19. For the study at large: Acute and convalescent COVID-19 specimens originated in the United States, Italy and Spain.

The V end was cut by 4 bases, the J end by 4 bases, with 14 bases between. CDR1 is SGHNT and CDR2 is YYREEE in the germline V gene (reference sequence). CDR3 length: 15 residues. This clone turned up a few times. This table comes from immunoSEQ multiplex PCR, and its TCRdb copy is limited to in-frame clones, with some not included. The repertoire holds under 250,000 clones, with approximately 86% as singletons. The clonotype originates from a woman in her sixties or seventies who had recovered from COVID-19. V is TRBV5-4 and J is TRBJ2-2, with D perhaps matching TRBD2 (5 bases). Sequenced: peripheral blood. CDR3 nucleotide sequence: TGTGCCAGCAGCGGTAGATCCCGGGGCACCGGGGAGCTGTTTTTT. Amino acid sequence: CASSGRSRGTGELFF.